The 28 T cell receptor beta chains below come from one sample, sequenced in a study of blood T cell dynamics during melanoma immunotherapy. The time point denotes: week 3, after first cycle of checkpoint inhibitor. Assay used: immunoSEQ multiplex PCR; TCRdb lists only in-frame clones, some missing. The table lists thousands of clones, roughly four fifths of them singletons. The sequences come from blood, collected from a patient treated with checkpoint blockade. Receptors originate from a human donor with melanoma.

The chain is built from TRBV19 and TRBJ1-2, with 9 bases lining up with TRBD1. The ends lost 5 bases at V and 7 bases at J; junction bases unmatched: 14. CDR3 size: 16 residues. Germline CDR1 and CDR2: LNHDA and SQIVND (reference sequence). This CDR3 reads CASSVLPGQGRAGYTF. The CDR3 DNA reads as TGTGCCAGTAGTGTTCTCCCGGGACAGGGCCGGGCTGGCTACACCTTC.

This clone came up a few times. The chain joins TRBV7-2 to TRBJ2-7; 10 nucleotides match TRBD2. J gave up 6 bases and V 5 bases, and 10 bases lay outside the gene matches. The CDR3 length is 15 residues. CDR1 is SGHTA, CDR2 FQGNSA, per germline. The CDR3 here is CASSISGLAGAEQYF. The CDR3 region has the DNA TGTGCCAGCAGCATAAGCGGGCTAGCGGGAGCCGAGCAGTACTTC.

V gene TRBV28 combines with J gene TRBJ1-4; D gene uncertain. CDR3 size: 13 residues. V was clipped by 2 bases and J by 8 bases, with 9 bases between them. The germline V gene has CDR1 MDHEN and CDR2 SYDVKM. Here the CDR3 DNA reads TGTGCCAGCAGTTTAGGCGGGCGAGAAAAACTGTTTTTT. Its translation: CASSLGGREKLFF.

V is TRBV5-1 and J is TRBJ1-4; the D gene is possibly TRBD1 (5 bases). The V end was cut by 4 bases, the J end by 5 bases, with 12 bases between. The germline V gene encodes CDR1 SGHRS and CDR2 YFSETQ. The CDR3 has 14 amino acids. The CDR3 reads CASSRDVPNEKLFF. As DNA, the CDR3 is TGCGCCAGCAGCCGGGACGTGCCGAATGAAAAACTGTTTTTT.

This sequence joins TRBV5-1 and TRBJ1-5; D call uncertain. This CDR3 spans 10 amino acids. V lost 7 bases and J lost 8, with 7 bases in between. Germline V lookup: CDR1 SGHRS, CDR2 YFSETQ. The CDR3 DNA follows: TGCGCCAGCCAACCCAAGCCCCAGCATTTT. Encoded protein: CASQPKPQHF.

The chain is built from TRBV19 and TRBJ1-2; D is possibly TRBD1 (5 bases). V was pared by 3 bases and J by 4 bases, with 12 bases between. From germline, CDR1 is LNHDA and CDR2 SQIVND (reference sequence). The CDR3 is made up of 14 amino acids. The CDR3 DNA follows: TGTGCCAGTAGTATCGCCTCGGGGGGCTATGGCTACACCTTC. As protein: CASSIASGGYGYTF. The full variable domain, its missing parts supplied by reference TRBV19 and TRBJ1-2, is DGGITQSPKYLFRKEGQNVTLSCEQNLNHDAMYWYRQDPGQGLRLIYYSQIVNDFQKGDIAEGYSVSREKKESFPLTVTSAQKNPTAFYLCASSIASGGYGYTFGSGTRLTVV.

This clone was counted once. The genes are TRBV19 and TRBJ1-4; D might be TRBD1 (5 bases). The ends were cut back, 5 bases at V and 3 bases at J, with 16 bases in the middle. The germline V gene encodes CDR1 LNHDA and CDR2 SQIVND (reference sequence). The CDR3 contains 16 residues. The CDR3 reads CASSRKQVLANEKLFF. The CDR3, as DNA: TGTGCCAGTAGTCGAAAACAGGTTCTAGCTAATGAAAAACTGTTTTTT.

The rearrangement links TRBV6-6 to TRBJ1-2; D perhaps matches TRBD1 (5 bases). The CDR3 has 13 amino acids. Germline V gene sequence: CDR1 MNHNY, CDR2 SVGAGI (reference sequence). V lost 9 bases to trimming and J lost 4 bases, with 15 bases between them. The CDR3 region is CASTGEKLYGYTF. As DNA, the CDR3 is TGTGCCAGTACGGGGGAGAAACTCTATGGCTACACCTTC.

The chain uses TRBV19 and TRBJ1-2, with TRBD1 as a possible D gene (6 bases). Between the trimmed V and J ends, which lost 5 bases and 0 bases, there was a span of 16 bases. Germline values: CDR1 LNHDA, CDR2 SQIVND (reference sequence). CDR3 length: 16 residues. CDR3: CASSPRQDPANYGYTF. Here the CDR3 DNA reads TGTGCCAGTAGTCCCCGACAGGATCCGGCTAACTATGGCTACACCTTC.

This clone was seen only a few times. DNA of the CDR3: TGCAGCGTTGTGAGGGGGGACACTGAAGCTTTCTTT. It translates to CSVVRGDTEAFF. The chain carries TRBV29-1 and TRBJ1-1, with TRBD1 as a possible D gene (6 bases). Trimming removed 4 bases from V and 3 bases from J, with 9 bases in between. Germline CDR1 SQVTM, CDR2 ANQGSEA. The CDR3 consists of 12 residues.

The chain's CDR3 is CASSFRGQGLSYEQYF. The CDR3 DNA is TGTGCCAGCAGTTTCAGGGGACAGGGCCTATCCTACGAGCAGTACTTC. The V call is TRBV5-6, the J call TRBJ2-7; 9 nucleotides match TRBD1. Germline CDR1 reads SGHDT; CDR2 reads YYEEEE. Trimming cost V 5 bases and J 1 base; bases outside gene matches: 10. This CDR3 has 16 residues.

With respect to this clone: Compared with germline, one end of the junction differs, possibly owing to a read error. The CDR3 sequence: CASSVGGQGDQSQHF. CDR3 DNA: TGTGCCAGCAGCGTAGGGGGACAGGGTGATCAGTCCCAGCATTTT. The chain employs TRBV9 and TRBJ1-5; 9 bases match TRBD1. CDR1 and CDR2 from the germline V gene are SGDLS and YYNGEE. CDR3 length equals 15 residues.

This chain joins TRBV19 and TRBJ1-1; a weak D match, TRBD1 (6 bases). This CDR3 has 14 amino acids. Germline CDR1 and CDR2: LNHDA and SQIVND (reference sequence). V was trimmed by 6 bases and J by 0 bases, leaving 11 bases between them. The DNA for the CDR3 is TGTGCCAGTAGGGTAACAGGGTTGAACACTGAAGCTTTCTTT. Translating it yields CASRVTGLNTEAFF.

The chain links TRBV5-8 to TRBJ2-7, with D possibly matching TRBD1 (5 bases). V was trimmed by 2 bases and J by 3 bases, leaving 12 bases between them. The CDR3 has 14 amino acids. Germline CDR1 and CDR2: SGHTS and YDEGEE. The CDR3 DNA follows: TGTGCCAGCAGCTTCCAAATAGGGGTCTACGAGCAGTACTTC. It translates to CASSFQIGVYEQYF.

The CDR3 coding sequence is TGTGCCAGCAGGCATAGGGGGGGGACGGTTAATGAAAAACTGTTTTTT. Translated, it gives CASRHRGGTVNEKLFF. V and J are TRBV2 and TRBJ1-4; tentatively, D is TRBD1 (6 bases). CDR3 size: 16 residues. Between the trimmed V and J ends, which lost 6 bases and 4 bases, there was a span of 18 bases. Germline loops: CDR1 SNHLY, CDR2 FYNNEI.

The CDR3 nucleotides read TGCGCCAGCAGCTTGGGACAGGGGATGAACACTGAAGCTTTCTTT. Protein: CASSLGQGMNTEAFF. This chain uses TRBV5-1 with TRBJ1-1, with 8 bases that match TRBD1. V dropped 0 bases and J dropped 0; count of bases not matched to a gene: 1. Per germline, CDR1 SGHRS and CDR2 YFSETQ. This CDR3 contains 15 residues.

V gene TRBV5-4 combines with J gene TRBJ1-1, with D tentatively TRBD1 (5 bases). Per germline, CDR1 SGHNT and CDR2 YYREEE (reference sequence). CDR3 size: 14 residues. V gave up 5 bases and J gave up 3 bases, with 14 bases separating them. The CDR3 DNA is TGTGCCAGCAGGGATGCAAGGGGATACACTGAAGCTTTCTTT. It encodes CASRDARGYTEAFF. The variable domain in full, with the rest retrieved from reference TRBV5-4 and TRBJ1-1, is ETGVTQSPTHLIKTRGQQVTLRCSSQSGHNTVSWYQQALGQGPQFIFQYYREEENGRGNFPPRFSGLQFPNYSSELNVNALELDDSALYLCASRDARGYTEAFFGQGTRLTVV.

V gene TRBV19 combines with J gene TRBJ1-1, with D perhaps TRBD1 (5 bases). Germline V lookup: CDR1 LNHDA, CDR2 SQIVND (reference sequence). The CDR3 contains 14 residues. V shed 5 bases and J shed 2 bases, with 12 bases lying between them. The CDR3 sequence is CASSADSGNTEAFF. In DNA, the CDR3 is TGTGCCAGTAGTGCAGACAGTGGTAACACTGAAGCTTTCTTT.

The rearrangement uses TRBV30 and TRBJ1-5; TRBD1 might be the D (6 bases). V lost 0 bases and J 5 bases, leaving 8 bases between the germline ends. The CDR3 length is 13 residues. CDR1 and CDR2 (germline): GTSNPN, SVGIG (reference sequence). CDR3 amino acids: CAWSVHRDQPQHF. The CDR3 DNA follows: TGTGCCTGGAGTGTACACAGGGATCAGCCCCAGCATTTT.

The rearrangement joins TRBV6-1 to TRBJ1-4, with TRBD1 matching 9 bases. CDR1 and CDR2 (germline): MNHNS, SASEGT. There are 15 residues in the CDR3. V was pared by 7 bases and J by 5 bases, with 8 bases of the junction left unmatched. The CDR3 here is CASTNPGTGNEKLFF. The CDR3 DNA follows: TGTGCCAGCACCAACCCCGGGACAGGGAATGAAAAACTGTTTTTT.

The chain recombines TRBV5-1 with TRBJ1-4; 12 bases agree with TRBD1. CDR1 and CDR2 from the germline V gene are SGHRS and YFSETQ. The trim removed 4 bases at V and 3 bases at J, leaving 10 bases unmatched. The CDR3 totals 18 residues. For the CDR3, the DNA is TGCGCCAGCAGCCCTGGGACAGGGGGCGCGTCGGCTAATGAAAAACTGTTTTTT. This sequence encodes CASSPGTGGASANEKLFF.

The CDR3 loop reads CASSLRGRYTEAFF. The CDR3 region has the DNA TGTGCCAGCAGCTTGCGAGGGCGGTACACTGAAGCTTTCTTT. The V gene is TRBV5-4, the J gene TRBJ1-1, with D unclear. The germline V gene encodes CDR1 SGHNT and CDR2 YYREEE (reference sequence). The V end was cut by 1 base, the J end by 3 bases, with 10 bases between. CDR3 length: 14 amino acids.

In its sample, this clone was seen once. This rearrangement joins TRBV11-2 to TRBJ2-7; possible D gene TRBD2, 7 bases. CDR1 and CDR2 from the germline V gene are SGHAT and FQNNGV. The CDR3 sequence is 15 residues long. Trimming pared 8 bases from V and 4 bases from J, leaving 21 bases between. CDR3 in amino acids: CASSSRFGGLYEQYF. The CDR3 DNA sequence: TGTGCCAGCTCATCTCGATTCGGGGGGCTTTACGAGCAGTACTTC.

This clone was detected a few times. V and J are TRBV5-4 and TRBJ1-2; D gene unclear. CDR1 and CDR2 from the germline V gene are SGHNT and YYREEE (reference sequence). V was shortened by 3 bases and J by 5 bases, with 8 bases between the two germline ends. The CDR3 is 12 residues long. The CDR3 DNA follows: TGTGCCAGCAGCTCCCTAGAGTATGGCTACACCTTC. Amino acid sequence: CASSSLEYGYTF.

This chain joins TRBV28 and TRBJ1-5; D is possibly TRBD1 (6 bases). The germline V gene encodes CDR1 MDHEN and CDR2 SYDVKM. This CDR3 has 16 residues. Trimming took 2 bases from V and 2 from J, leaving 13 bases between them. The CDR3 DNA follows: TGTGCCAGCAGTTTAAGGGACATTAGGCGCAATCAGCCCCAGCATTTT. Translating it yields CASSLRDIRRNQPQHF.

The J gene is TRBJ1-2, the V gene TRBV28; weak D call: TRBD1 (6 bases). Germline V CDR1 and CDR2: MDHEN, SYDVKM. This CDR3 region has 13 residues. V was shortened by 2 bases and J by 8 bases, with 12 bases between the two germline ends. DNA of the CDR3: TGTGCCAGCAGTTTACCGGGGGCGGTAGGCTACACCTTC. Translating it yields CASSLPGAVGYTF.

This clone was seen a few times. This chain joins TRBV5-6 and TRBJ1-4; no reliable D call. V lost 0 bases, J lost 0 bases, and 6 bases lay in between. This CDR3 has 15 amino acids. Germline V CDR1 and CDR2: SGHDT, YYEEEE. DNA of the CDR3: TGTGCCAGCAGCTTGGGCGCAGCAACTAATGAAAAACTGTTTTTT. Translated: CASSLGAATNEKLFF.

This chain connects TRBV2 to TRBJ1-5; 8 positions agree with TRBD1. With 6 bases clipped from V and 2 bases from J, the junction kept 3 bases outside the gene matches. The V gene's germline CDR1 is SNHLY and CDR2 FYNNEI. The CDR3 is made up of 14 amino acids. The CDR3 nucleotides are TGTGCCAGCAGCACACAGGGGGGCAATCAGCCCCAGCATTTT. Protein product: CASSTQGGNQPQHF.